The source of this T cell receptor beta chain is a study of blood T cell repertoires in COVID-19. Study-wide context: Researchers got acute and convalescent COVID-19 samples from the United States, Italy and Spain. PBMCs, B-cell-depleted T cells, or T cells provided the cDNA or gDNA that made up the material.

V lost 6 bases to trimming and J lost 5 bases; unmatched junction nucleotides: 9. Germline V gene data show CDR1 as MNHNY and CDR2 as SVGAGI (reference sequence). The CDR3 length is 16 residues. In the authors' methods: Reference gene primer amplification in the assay estimated nucleated cell counts. Libraries were prepared by immunoSEQ multiplex PCR; TCRdb keeps only in-frame clonotypes and omits some of them. V, J and clone size were drawn from that table, and D and trimming were deduced from the DNA. This sample carries a few hundred thousand clones, 75% to 90% of them seen once, and the ten largest clones take around 5%.

The origin of this receptor is a human donor in a cohort sampled during active COVID-19. The material sequenced was peripheral blood. J is TRBJ1-6 and V is TRBV6-6; 8 nucleotides match TRBD1. CDR3 nucleotide sequence: TGTGCCAGCAGGTCGACTCGACAGGGGAATAATTCACCCCTCCACTTT. It is translated as CASRSTRQGNNSPLHF.